The present T cell receptor (beta chain) was sequenced within a study of blood T cell repertoires in COVID-19. Generated by immunoSEQ multiplex PCR, the TCRdb table keeps only in-frame clones and is missing some. The sample lists about 210,000 clones; just under 85% were seen once. The CDR3 is made up of 15 amino acids. After removal of 5 bases from V and 4 bases from J, the junction contained 7 bases not matched to a gene. CDR1 is SGHAT, CDR2 FQNNGV, per germline. The rearrangement links TRBV11-2 to TRBJ2-3, with TRBD2 identical over 9 bases. The sequence came from a woman aged 45-60 years with active or convalescent COVID-19. Sequencing used peripheral blood. The CDR3 sequence: CASSALAGKADTQYF. DNA for the CDR3: TGTGCCAGCAGCGCCCTAGCGGGAAAGGCAGATACGCAGTATTTT.